The rows below give T cell receptor beta chains drawn from one sample of a study of blood T cell repertoires in COVID-19. TCRdb's table, derived via immunoSEQ multiplex PCR, lists solely in-frame clones and lacks some. The sample lists over 200,000 clones, less than 85% occurring once. Sequenced: PBMCs or T cells enriched from blood (not recorded which). The receptors were gathered from a man in his 60s who had recovered from COVID-19. CDR3s include the opening cysteine and the closing phenylalanine or tryptophan. A D gene is named only where the DNA matches it firmly. Expanded clones are given a class, and other clones once, few, many or no size at all.

-	TRBV7-8	TRBJ1-1	-	TGTGCCAGCAGCCCCACGGAGCACTGGAACACTGAAGCTTTCTTT	CASSPTEHWNTEAFF
-	TRBV29-1	TRBJ1-2	-	TGCAGCGTCGGGGGAGGGAACTATGGCTACACCTTC	CSVGGGNYGYTF
-	TRBV7-6	TRBJ2-1	-	TGTGCCAGCAGCATACAGCAGGGCTACAATGAGCAGTTCTTC	CASSIQQGYNEQFF
TRBD1	TRBV18	TRBJ1-5	few	TGTGCCAGCTCATCAGACAGGGGTCAGCCCCAGCATTTT	CASSSDRGQPQHF
TRBD1	TRBV10-3	TRBJ1-5	few	TGTGCCATCAGTGATCCGGGACAGGGGAGGGGCAATCAGCCCCAGCATTTT	CAISDPGQGRGNQPQHF
TRBD2	TRBV11-1	TRBJ2-5	-	TGTGCCAGCAGCAATCGACTAGCGGGAGAGACCCAGTACTTC	CASSNRLAGETQYF
-	TRBV5-1	TRBJ1-2	-	TGCGCCAGCAGCTTGCTTGTTTCGGGTCGGAACTATGGCTACACCTTC	CASSLLVSGRNYGYTF
-	TRBV14	TRBJ2-3	-	TGTGCCAGCAGCCCCAGGGGATATACGCAGTATTTT	CASSPRGYTQYF
TRBD1	TRBV10-2	TRBJ1-6	-	TGCGCCAGCTCGGCGGACAGGAGGGATTCACCCCTCCACTTT	CASSADRRDSPLHF
-	TRBV18	TRBJ1-1	-	TGTGCCAGCTCCTCACAGGGCGGGGGCACTGAAGCTTTCTTT	CASSSQGGGTEAFF
-	TRBV9	TRBJ2-5	-	TGTGCCAGCAGCGTAGGTTCAGTATCTGGAGAGACCCAGTACTTC	CASSVGSVSGETQYF
TRBD1	TRBV7-2	TRBJ1-5	once	TGTGCCAGCAGCTTCCAAGGGACAGCAAACAATCAGCCCCAGCATTTT	CASSFQGTANNQPQHF
TRBD1	TRBV6-5	TRBJ1-3	-	TGTGCCAGCAGTCCGGACAGGACCTCTGGAAACACCATATATTTT	CASSPDRTSGNTIYF
TRBD1	TRBV5-5	TRBJ2-3	-	TGTGCCAGCAGCCAAACAGACCCGGGACAGCCGTCTAGCACAGATACGCAGTATTTT	CASSQTDPGQPSSTDTQYF
-	TRBV6-5	TRBJ1-5	-	TGTGCCAGCAGTTCGACGGACAAATATCAGCCCCAGCATTTT	CASSSTDKYQPQHF
-	TRBV7-9	TRBJ1-2	-	TGTGCCAGCAGCTTAGGGGGGGATTATGGCTACACCTTC	CASSLGGDYGYTF
-	TRBV6-2/TRBV6-3	TRBJ2-1	-	TGTGCCAGCAGCAACGACCTCCCAGGGGACAATGAGCAGTTCTTC	CASSNDLPGDNEQFF
-	TRBV7-9	TRBJ1-4	-	TGTGCCAGCAGCATCACGACAGGAAGAAATGAAAAACTGTTTTTT	CASSITTGRNEKLFF
-	TRBV9	TRBJ2-1	-	TGTGCCAGCAGCCCCCGTTTAGTCGGGAATGAGCAGTTCTTC	CASSPRLVGNEQFF
TRBD1	TRBV6-6	TRBJ1-2	-	TGTGCCAGCAGCTCAGGGGGAGGAGGCTATGGCTACACCTTC	CASSSGGGGYGYTF
-	TRBV6-5	TRBJ1-2	few	TGTGCCAGCAGAGACAGGACCCTTGCCTACACCTTC	CASRDRTLAYTF
TRBD1	TRBV10-2	TRBJ2-1	once	TGCGCCAGCACCGTAGCCGGGACAGGGAACAATGAGCAGTTCTTC	CASTVAGTGNNEQFF
TRBD1	TRBV18	TRBJ1-2	-	TGTGCCAGCTCACAATCCCCCCGGGGTACAGGGGACTATGGCTACACCTTC	CASSQSPRGTGDYGYTF
-	TRBV9	TRBJ1-1	-	TGTGCCAGCAGCCCAGGACACTCCTCCCTCGAAGCTTTCTTT	CASSPGHSSLEAFF
TRBD1	TRBV7-2	TRBJ1-1	few	TGTGCCAGCAGCTTAACCGACAGGGGCCGCACTGAAGCTTTCTTT	CASSLTDRGRTEAFF
TRBD1	TRBV9	TRBJ2-5	-	TGTGCCAGCAGCGCCTACGGGACAGTTCAAGAGACCCAGTACTTC	CASSAYGTVQETQYF
-	TRBV7-2	TRBJ1-1	-	TGTGCCAGCAGCCAGCCGACGGGACTGCAGAACACTGAAGCTTTCTTT	CASSQPTGLQNTEAFF
TRBD2	TRBV20-1	TRBJ2-1	-	TGCAGTGCTAGTGGATCCAGCGGGGGATCCTACAATGAGCAGTTCTTC	CSASGSSGGSYNEQFF
-	TRBV6-5	TRBJ1-1	-	TGTGCCAGCAGTTACTCAGGGACTTCGAACACTGAAGCTTTCTTT	CASSYSGTSNTEAFF
TRBD2	TRBV5-1	TRBJ2-1	-	TGCGCCAGCAGGTGGGGACTAAAGGATGAGCAGTTCTTC	CASRWGLKDEQFF
-	TRBV5-6	TRBJ1-2	-	TGTGCCAGCAGCTTGGGCAGCGAGGATGGCTACACCTTC	CASSLGSEDGYTF
TRBD2	TRBV7-2	TRBJ2-3	few	TGTGCCAGCAGCTTAGTCGGGACTAGGGGGGTTGATACGCAGTATTTT	CASSLVGTRGVDTQYF
-	TRBV2	TRBJ1-1	-	TGTGCCAGTCTACAGCCCCCAACCACTGAAGCTTTCTTT	CASLQPPTTEAFF
TRBD2	TRBV12-3/TRBV12-4	TRBJ2-1	-	TGTGCCAGCAGTTTAAGGGGAGGGAATGAGCAGTTCTTC	CASSLRGGNEQFF
TRBD1	TRBV11-3	TRBJ2-2	-	TGTGCCAGCAGCCTCCCCCGGCGGACAGGGGACACCGGGGAGCTGTTTTTT	CASSLPRRTGDTGELFF
-	TRBV5-4	TRBJ1-4	few	TGTGCCAGCAGCTTAACAGGGCTGGCTAATGAAAAACTGTTTTTT	CASSLTGLANEKLFF
TRBD2	TRBV2	TRBJ2-5	once	TGTGCCAGCAGTAGCGGGGGGTTACAAGAGACCCAGTACTTC	CASSSGGLQETQYF
-	TRBV11-1	TRBJ2-7	-	TGTGCCAGCAGCTTAGAACAGGGTAACTACGAGCAGTACTTC	CASSLEQGNYEQYF
-	TRBV11-2	TRBJ2-3	-	TGTGCCAGCAGCTTAGTCGTAGATACGCAGTATTTT	CASSLVVDTQYF
TRBD2	TRBV6-5	TRBJ2-7	-	TGTGCCACTTTAGCGGGGGGGACCTACGAGCAGTACTTC	CATLAGGTYEQYF
TRBD1	TRBV28	TRBJ2-4	-	TGTGCCAGCAGGGTCAGGGGGCAGGGAAACATTCAGTACTTC	CASRVRGQGNIQYF
-	TRBV19	TRBJ1-4	-	TGTGCCAGTAGTGAACAGGGCCGGCTGGGTAATGAAAAACTGTTTTTT	CASSEQGRLGNEKLFF
TRBD1	TRBV3-1/TRBV3-2	TRBJ2-5	once	TGTGCCAGCAGAGGGGGCACCCAGTACTTC	CASRGGTQYF
TRBD1	TRBV7-6	TRBJ2-7	-	TGTGCCAGCAGCTTAGCGCGAGCAGGGGGCGAGCAGTACTTC	CASSLARAGGEQYF